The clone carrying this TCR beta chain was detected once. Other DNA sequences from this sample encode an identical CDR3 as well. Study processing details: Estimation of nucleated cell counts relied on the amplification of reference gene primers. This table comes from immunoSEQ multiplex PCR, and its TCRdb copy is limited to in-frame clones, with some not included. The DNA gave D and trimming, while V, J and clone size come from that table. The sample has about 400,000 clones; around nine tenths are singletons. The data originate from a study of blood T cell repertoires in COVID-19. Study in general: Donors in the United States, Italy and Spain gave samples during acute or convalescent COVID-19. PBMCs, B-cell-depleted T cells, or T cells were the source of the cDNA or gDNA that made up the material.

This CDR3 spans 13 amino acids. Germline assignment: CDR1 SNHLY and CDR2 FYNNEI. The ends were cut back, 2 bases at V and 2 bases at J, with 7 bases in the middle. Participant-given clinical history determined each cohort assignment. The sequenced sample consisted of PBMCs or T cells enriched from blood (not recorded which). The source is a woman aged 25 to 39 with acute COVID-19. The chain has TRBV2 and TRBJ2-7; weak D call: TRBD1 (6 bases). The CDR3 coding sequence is TGTGCCAGCAGTGAACCAGGGGCCTACGAGCAGTACTTC. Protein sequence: CASSEPGAYEQYF.